This T cell receptor beta chain was obtained from a study of cytomegalovirus exposure and HLA in healthy donors. The junction had 18 bases not matched to a gene; V was cut back by 7 bases and J by 5 bases. The CDR3 has 16 amino acids. Germline lookup yields CDR1 SQVTM and CDR2 ANQGSEA. TCRdb's table, derived via immunoSEQ multiplex PCR, lists solely in-frame clones and lacks some. This sample has nearly 200,000 clones, with roughly 88% found just once. Of note for this clone: Its target is unknown.

Overall study findings and caveats: There were some public TCRs occurring in many donors, but most TCR sequences were rare. The classifier reportedly diagnosed cytomegalovirus status with high sensitivity and specificity.

This TCR derives from a woman aged 25 to 39 in good health and CMV-seropositive. The sequencing sample was made of PBMCs. V gene TRBV29-1 combines with J gene TRBJ2-7; 9 bases are shared with TRBD1. The chain's CDR3 is CSARDKPPTGGNEQYF. The CDR3 bases are TGCAGCGCACGAGATAAACCTCCGACAGGGGGTAACGAGCAGTACTTC.